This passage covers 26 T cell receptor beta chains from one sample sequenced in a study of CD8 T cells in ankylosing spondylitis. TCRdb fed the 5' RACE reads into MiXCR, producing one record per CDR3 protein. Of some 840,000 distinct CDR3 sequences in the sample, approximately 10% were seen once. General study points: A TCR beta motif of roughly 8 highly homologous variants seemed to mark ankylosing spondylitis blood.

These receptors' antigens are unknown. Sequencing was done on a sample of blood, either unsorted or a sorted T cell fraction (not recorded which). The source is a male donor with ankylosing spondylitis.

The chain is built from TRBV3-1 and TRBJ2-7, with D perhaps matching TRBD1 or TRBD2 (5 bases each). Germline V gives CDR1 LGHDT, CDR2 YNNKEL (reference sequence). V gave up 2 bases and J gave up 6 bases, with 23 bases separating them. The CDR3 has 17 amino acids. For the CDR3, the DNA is TGTGCCAGCAGCCAAAGCTCCTACCGCGGGTATGGGACCGAGCAGTACTTC. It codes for CASSQSSYRGYGTEQYF.

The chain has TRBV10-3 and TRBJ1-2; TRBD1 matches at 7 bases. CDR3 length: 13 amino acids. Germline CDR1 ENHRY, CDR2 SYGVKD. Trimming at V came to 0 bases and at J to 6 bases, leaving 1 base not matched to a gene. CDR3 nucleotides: TGTGCCATCAGTGAGTCAGGGGGCGATGGCTACACCTTC. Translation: CAISESGGDGYTF.

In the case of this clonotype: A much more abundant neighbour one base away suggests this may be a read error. CDR3 in amino acids: CSVEGGQRATEAFF. CDR3 DNA: TGCAGCGTTGAGGGAGGACAGCGGGCCACTGAAGCTTTCTTT. The V and J genes are TRBV29-1 and TRBJ1-1; D may be TRBD1 (6 bases). Germline V gene lookup returns CDR1 SQVTM and CDR2 ANQGSEA. CDR3 size: 14 residues. Trimming shortened V by 3 bases and J by 4 bases, and 15 bases separated the two germline ends.

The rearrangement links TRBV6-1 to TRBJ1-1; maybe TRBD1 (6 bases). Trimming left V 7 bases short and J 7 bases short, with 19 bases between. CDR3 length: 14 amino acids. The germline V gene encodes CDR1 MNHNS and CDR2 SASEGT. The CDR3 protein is CASTPGGGAYEAFF. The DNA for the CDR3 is TGTGCCAGCACTCCCGGGGGGGGCGCCTATGAAGCTTTCTTT.

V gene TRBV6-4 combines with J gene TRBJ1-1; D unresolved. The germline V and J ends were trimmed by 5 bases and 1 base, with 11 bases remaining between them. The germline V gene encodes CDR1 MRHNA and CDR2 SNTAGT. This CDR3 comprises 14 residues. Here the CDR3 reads CASSWSPGNTEAFF. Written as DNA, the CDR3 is TGTGCCAGCAGTTGGAGTCCAGGGAACACTGAAGCTTTCTTT.

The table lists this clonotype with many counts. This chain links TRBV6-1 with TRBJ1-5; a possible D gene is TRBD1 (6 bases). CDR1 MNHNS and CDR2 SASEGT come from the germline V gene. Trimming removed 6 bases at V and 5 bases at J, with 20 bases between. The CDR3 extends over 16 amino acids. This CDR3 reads CASSPLGGGGDQPQHF. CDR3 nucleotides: TGTGCCAGCAGCCCCCTAGGGGGAGGGGGTGATCAGCCCCAGCATTTT.

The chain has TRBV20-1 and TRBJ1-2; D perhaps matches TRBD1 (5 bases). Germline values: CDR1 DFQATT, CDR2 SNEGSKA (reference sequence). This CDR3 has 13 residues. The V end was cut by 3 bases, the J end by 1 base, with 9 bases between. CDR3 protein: CSASADSNYGYTF. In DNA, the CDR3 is TGCAGTGCTAGTGCCGACAGTAACTATGGCTACACCTTC.

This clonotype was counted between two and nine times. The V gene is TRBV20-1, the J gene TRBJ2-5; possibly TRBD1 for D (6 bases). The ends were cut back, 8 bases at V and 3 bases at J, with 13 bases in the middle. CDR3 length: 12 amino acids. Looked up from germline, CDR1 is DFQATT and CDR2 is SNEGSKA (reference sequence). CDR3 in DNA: TGCAGTTCGACATACAGGGAAGAGACCCAGTACTTC. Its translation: CSSTYREETQYF.

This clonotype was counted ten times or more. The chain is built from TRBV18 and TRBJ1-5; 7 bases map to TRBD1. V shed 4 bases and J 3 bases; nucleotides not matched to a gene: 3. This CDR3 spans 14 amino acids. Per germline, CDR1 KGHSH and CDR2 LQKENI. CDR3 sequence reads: CASSLGQANQPQHF. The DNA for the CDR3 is TGTGCCAGCTCACTTGGACAGGCCAATCAGCCCCAGCATTTT.

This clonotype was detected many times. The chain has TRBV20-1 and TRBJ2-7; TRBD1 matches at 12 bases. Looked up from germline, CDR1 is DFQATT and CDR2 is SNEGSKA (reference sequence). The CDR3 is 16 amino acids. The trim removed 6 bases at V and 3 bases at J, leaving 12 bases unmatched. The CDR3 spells CSAPGTGGGGGYEQYF. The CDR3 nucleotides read TGCAGTGCCCCCGGGACAGGGGGCGGTGGGGGCTACGAGCAGTACTTC.

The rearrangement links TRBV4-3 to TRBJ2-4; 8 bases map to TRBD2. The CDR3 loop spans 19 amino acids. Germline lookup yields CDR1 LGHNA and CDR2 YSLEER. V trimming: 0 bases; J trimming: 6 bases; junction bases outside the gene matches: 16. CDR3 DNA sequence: TGCGCCAGCAGCCAAGATTTGATAGCGGGGTTAGGGGTACGAAACATTCAGTACTTC. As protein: CASSQDLIAGLGVRNIQYF.

CDR3 residues: CASSLVEVTTNEKLFF. The DNA of the CDR3 is TGCGCCAGCAGCTTGGTCGAGGTTACAACTAATGAAAAACTGTTTTTT. The genes are TRBV5-1 and TRBJ1-4; D gene ambiguous. Germline V gene data show CDR1 as SGHRS and CDR2 as YFSETQ. CDR3 length: 16 residues. Trimming removed 0 bases at V and 0 bases at J, with 9 bases between. Based on the CDR3 plus reference TRBV5-1 and TRBJ1-4, the full variable domain is KAGVTQTPRYLIKTRGQQVTLSCSPISGHRSVSWYQQTPGQGLQFLFEYFSETQRNKGNFPGRFSGRQFSNSRSEMNVSTLELGDSALYLCASSLVEVTTNEKLFFGSGTQLSVL.

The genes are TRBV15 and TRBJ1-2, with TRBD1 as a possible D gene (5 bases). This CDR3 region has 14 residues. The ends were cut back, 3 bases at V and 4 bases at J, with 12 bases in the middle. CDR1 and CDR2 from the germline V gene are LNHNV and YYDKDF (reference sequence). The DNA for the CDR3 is TGTGCCACCAGCAGGTACGGGGCCGGCTATGGCTACACCTTC. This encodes CATSRYGAGYGYTF.

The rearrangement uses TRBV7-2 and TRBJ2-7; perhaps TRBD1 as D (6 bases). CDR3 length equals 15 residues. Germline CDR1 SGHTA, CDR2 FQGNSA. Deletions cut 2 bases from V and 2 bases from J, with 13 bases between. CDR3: CASSLFGQGTYEQYF. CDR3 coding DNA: TGTGCCAGCAGCTTATTTGGTCAGGGGACCTACGAGCAGTACTTC.

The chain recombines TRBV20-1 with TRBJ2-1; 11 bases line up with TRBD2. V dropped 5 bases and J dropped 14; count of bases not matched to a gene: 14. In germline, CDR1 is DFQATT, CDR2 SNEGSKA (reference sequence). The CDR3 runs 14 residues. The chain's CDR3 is CSALEMTSGVKEFF. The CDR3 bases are TGCAGTGCTCTAGAGATGACTAGCGGGGTCAAGGAGTTCTTC.

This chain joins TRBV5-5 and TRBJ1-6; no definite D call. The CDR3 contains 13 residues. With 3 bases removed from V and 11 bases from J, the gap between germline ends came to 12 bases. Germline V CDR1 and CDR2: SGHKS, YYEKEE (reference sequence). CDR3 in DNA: TGTGCCAGCAGCTCAACCAGTGAGCCACCCCTCCACTTT. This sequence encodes CASSSTSEPPLHF.

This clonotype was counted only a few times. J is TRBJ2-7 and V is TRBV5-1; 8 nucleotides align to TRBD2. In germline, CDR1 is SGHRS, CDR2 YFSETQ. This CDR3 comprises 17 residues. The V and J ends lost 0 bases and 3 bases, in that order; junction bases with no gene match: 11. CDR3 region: CASSLATSGSFYYEQYF. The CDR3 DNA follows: TGCGCCAGCAGCTTGGCCACGAGCGGGAGTTTCTACTACGAGCAGTACTTC.

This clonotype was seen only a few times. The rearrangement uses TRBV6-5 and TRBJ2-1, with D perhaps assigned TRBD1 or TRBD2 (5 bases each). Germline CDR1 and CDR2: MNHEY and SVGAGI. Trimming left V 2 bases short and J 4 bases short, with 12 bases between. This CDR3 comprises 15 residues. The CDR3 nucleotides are TGTGCCAGCAGTTACCGGGACGGGGTATACAATGAGCAGTTCTTC. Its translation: CASSYRDGVYNEQFF.

DNA of the CDR3: TGTGCCATCAGGGTGGGGGGGCTCACCTACGAGCAGTACTTC. As protein: CAIRVGGLTYEQYF. V gene TRBV10-3 combines with J gene TRBJ2-7; TRBD2 is a possible D gene (7 bases). The V gene's germline CDR1 is ENHRY and CDR2 SYGVKD. V gave up 6 bases and J gave up 2 bases, with 14 bases separating them. The CDR3 has 14 residues.

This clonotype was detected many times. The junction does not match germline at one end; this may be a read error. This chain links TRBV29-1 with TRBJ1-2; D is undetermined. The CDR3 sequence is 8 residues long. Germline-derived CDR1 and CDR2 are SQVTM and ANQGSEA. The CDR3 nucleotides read TGCAGCGACTCCGTTGGGGTATTC. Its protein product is CSDSVGVF.

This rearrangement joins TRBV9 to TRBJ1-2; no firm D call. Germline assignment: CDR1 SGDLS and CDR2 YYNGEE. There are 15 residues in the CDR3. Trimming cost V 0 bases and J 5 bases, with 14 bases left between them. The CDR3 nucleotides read TGTGCCAGCAGCGTAGACCGAGACACCGGTTATGGCTACACCTTC. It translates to CASSVDRDTGYGYTF.

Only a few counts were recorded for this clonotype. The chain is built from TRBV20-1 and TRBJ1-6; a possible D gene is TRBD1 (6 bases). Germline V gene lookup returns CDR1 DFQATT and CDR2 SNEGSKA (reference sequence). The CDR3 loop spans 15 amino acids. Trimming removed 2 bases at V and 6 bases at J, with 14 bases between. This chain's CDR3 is CSARPAGAPNSPLHF. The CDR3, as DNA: TGCAGTGCTAGACCGGCGGGGGCCCCTAATTCACCCCTCCACTTT.

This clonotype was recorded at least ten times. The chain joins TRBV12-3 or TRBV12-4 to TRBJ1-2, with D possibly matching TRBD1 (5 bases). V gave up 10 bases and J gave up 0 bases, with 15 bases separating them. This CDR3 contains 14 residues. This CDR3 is CANARSRANYGYTF. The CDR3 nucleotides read TGTGCCAACGCGAGAAGCAGGGCTAACTATGGCTACACCTTC.

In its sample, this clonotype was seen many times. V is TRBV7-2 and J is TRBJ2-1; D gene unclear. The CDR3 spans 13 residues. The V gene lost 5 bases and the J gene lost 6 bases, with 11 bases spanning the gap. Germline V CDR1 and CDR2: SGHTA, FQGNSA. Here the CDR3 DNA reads TGTGCCAGCAGCCGGGTTGGGGTCAATGAGCAGTTCTTC. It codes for CASSRVGVNEQFF. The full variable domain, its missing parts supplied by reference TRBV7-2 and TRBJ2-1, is GAGVSQSPSNKVTEKGKDVELRCDPISGHTALYWYRQSLGQGLEFLIYFQGNSAPDKSGLPSDRFSAERTGGSVSTLTIQRTQQEDSAVYLCASSRVGVNEQFFGPGTRLTVL.

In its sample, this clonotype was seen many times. DNA of the CDR3: TGTGCCATCAGTCCGCCCAACACAGATACGCAGTATTTT. This encodes CAISPPNTDTQYF. This chain connects TRBV10-3 to TRBJ2-3; D remains unclear. V shed 5 bases and J shed 2 bases, with 8 bases lying between them. The CDR3 sequence is 13 residues long. Germline assignment: CDR1 ENHRY and CDR2 SYGVKD.

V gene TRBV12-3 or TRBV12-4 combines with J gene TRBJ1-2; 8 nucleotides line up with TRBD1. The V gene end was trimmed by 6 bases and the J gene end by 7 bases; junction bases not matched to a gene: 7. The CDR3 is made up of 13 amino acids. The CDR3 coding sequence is TGTGCCAGCAGCTATAGACAGGGGCCTGGCTACACCTTC. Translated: CASSYRQGPGYTF.